This T cell receptor (beta chain) is drawn from a study of CD8 T cells in ankylosing spondylitis. Study-level points and caveats: What appeared characteristic of ankylosing spondylitis blood was a TCR beta motif of fewer than ten highly homologous variants. Disease-linked clones proved CD8+ and comparatively uncommon in peripheral blood.

This CDR3 region has 16 residues. The V gene end was trimmed by 4 bases and the J gene end by 7 bases; junction bases not matched to a gene: 11. Germline CDR1 reads SGHRS; CDR2 reads YFSETQ. TCRdb reanalysed the 5' RACE reads using MiXCR and keeps one entry per CDR3 protein. The table shows about 540,000 distinct CDR3 sequences, with approximately 11% occurring only once. This clonotype was picked up many times. Antigen: not known. The sample was blood, either unsorted or a sorted T cell fraction (not recorded which). V usage is TRBV5-1 and J usage is TRBJ2-1; 10 positions agree with TRBD2. The receptor comes from a male donor with ankylosing spondylitis. CDR3 in amino acids: CASSRPSGRRGNEQFF. Here the CDR3 DNA reads TGCGCCAGCAGCCGCCCTAGCGGGAGACGCGGGAATGAGCAGTTCTTC.